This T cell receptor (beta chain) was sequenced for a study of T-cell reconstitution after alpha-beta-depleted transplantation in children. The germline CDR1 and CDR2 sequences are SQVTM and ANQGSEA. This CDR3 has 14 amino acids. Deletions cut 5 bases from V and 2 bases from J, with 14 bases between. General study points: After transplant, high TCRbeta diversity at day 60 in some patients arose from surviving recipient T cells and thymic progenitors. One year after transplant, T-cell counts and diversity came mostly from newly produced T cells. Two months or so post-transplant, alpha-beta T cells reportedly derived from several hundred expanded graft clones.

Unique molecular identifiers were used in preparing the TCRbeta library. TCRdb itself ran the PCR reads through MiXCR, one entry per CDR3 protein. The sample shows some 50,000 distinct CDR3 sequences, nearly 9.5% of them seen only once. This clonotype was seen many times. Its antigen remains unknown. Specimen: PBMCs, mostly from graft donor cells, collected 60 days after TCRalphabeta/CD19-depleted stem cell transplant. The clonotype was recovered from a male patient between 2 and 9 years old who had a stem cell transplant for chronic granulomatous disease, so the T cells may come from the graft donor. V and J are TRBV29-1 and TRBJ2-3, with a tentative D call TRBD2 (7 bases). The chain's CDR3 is CSVWQGTTTDTQYF. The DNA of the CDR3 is TGCAGCGTTTGGCAGGGGACTACCACAGATACGCAGTATTTT.